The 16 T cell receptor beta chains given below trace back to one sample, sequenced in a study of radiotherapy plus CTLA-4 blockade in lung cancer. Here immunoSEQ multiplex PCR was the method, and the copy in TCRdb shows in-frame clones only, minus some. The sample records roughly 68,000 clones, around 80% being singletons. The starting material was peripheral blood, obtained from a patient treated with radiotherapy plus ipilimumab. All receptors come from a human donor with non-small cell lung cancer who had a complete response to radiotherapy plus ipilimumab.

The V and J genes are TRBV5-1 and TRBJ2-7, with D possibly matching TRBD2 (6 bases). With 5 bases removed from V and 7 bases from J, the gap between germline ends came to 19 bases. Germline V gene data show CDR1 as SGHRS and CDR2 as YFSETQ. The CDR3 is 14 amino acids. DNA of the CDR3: TGCGCCAGCAGACGGGACTCCTGGACCCAGGAGCAGTACTTC. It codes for CASRRDSWTQEQYF.

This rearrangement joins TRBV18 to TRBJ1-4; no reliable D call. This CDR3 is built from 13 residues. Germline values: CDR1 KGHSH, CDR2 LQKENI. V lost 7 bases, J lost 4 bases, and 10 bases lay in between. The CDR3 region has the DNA TGTGCCAGCTTCCAAACCCTTAATGAAAAACTGTTTTTT. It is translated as CASFQTLNEKLFF. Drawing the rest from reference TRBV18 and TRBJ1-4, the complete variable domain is NAGVMQNPRHLVRRRGQEARLRCSPMKGHSHVYWYRQLPEEGLKFMVYLQKENIIDESGMPKERFSAEFPKEGPSILRIQQVVRGDSAAYFCASFQTLNEKLFFGSGTQLSVL.

CDR3 sequence reads: CASSESLVYNEQFF. CDR3 bases: TGCGCCAGCAGTGAGTCTTTGGTGTACAATGAGCAGTTCTTC. J is TRBJ2-1 and V is TRBV10-1; D unclear. From germline, CDR1 is WNHNN and CDR2 SYGVQD (reference sequence). Trimming took 0 bases from V and 4 from J, leaving 7 bases between them. The CDR3 loop spans 14 amino acids.

The CDR3 DNA follows: TGTGCCAGTAGAGAGGGGCCCGACCGAGAGACCCAGTACTTC. This codes for CASREGPDRETQYF. The gene calls are TRBV19 and TRBJ2-5; TRBD1 or TRBD2 may be the D gene (5 bases each). CDR3 size: 14 residues. CDR1 and CDR2 (germline): LNHDA, SQIVND (reference sequence). V dropped 6 bases and J dropped 4 bases, with 15 bases sitting between them.

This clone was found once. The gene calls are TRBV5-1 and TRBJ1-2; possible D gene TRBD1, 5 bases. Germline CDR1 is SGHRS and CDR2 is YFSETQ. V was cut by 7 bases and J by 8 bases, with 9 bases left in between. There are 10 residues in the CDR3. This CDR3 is CASFRVGYTF. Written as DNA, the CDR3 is TGCGCCAGCTTCAGGGTCGGCTACACCTTC.

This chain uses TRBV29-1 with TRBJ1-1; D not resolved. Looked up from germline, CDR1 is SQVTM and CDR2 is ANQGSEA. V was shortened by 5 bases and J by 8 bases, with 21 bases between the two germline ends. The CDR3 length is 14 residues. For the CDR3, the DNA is TGCAGCGTTCTCAAACAGCCGCGAGAGTCGGAAGCTTTCTTT. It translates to CSVLKQPRESEAFF.

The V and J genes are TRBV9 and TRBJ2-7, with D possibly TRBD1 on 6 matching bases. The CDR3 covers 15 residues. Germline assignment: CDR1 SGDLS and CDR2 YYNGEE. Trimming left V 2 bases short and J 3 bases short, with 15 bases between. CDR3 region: CASSVQDSSYYEQYF. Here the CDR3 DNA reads TGTGCCAGCAGCGTTCAGGACAGTTCTTACTACGAGCAGTACTTC.

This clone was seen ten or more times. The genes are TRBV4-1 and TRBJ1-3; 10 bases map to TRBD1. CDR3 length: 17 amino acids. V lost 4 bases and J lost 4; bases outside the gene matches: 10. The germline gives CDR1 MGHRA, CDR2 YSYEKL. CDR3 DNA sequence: TGCGCCAGCAGCCCTGGACAGGGGGGTCGGAGGGGAAACACCATATATTTT. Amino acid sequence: CASSPGQGGRRGNTIYF.

The CDR3 sequence: CASSARDSRNQPQHF. As DNA, the CDR3 is TGTGCCAGCAGCGCTCGAGACAGTCGGAATCAGCCCCAGCATTTT. V is TRBV9 and J is TRBJ1-5, with D possibly being TRBD1 (5 bases). From germline, CDR1 is SGDLS and CDR2 YYNGEE. V gave up 3 bases and J gave up 4 bases, with 14 bases separating them. This CDR3 has 15 residues.

The CDR3 here is CASSSLGTGVRTGELFF. The DNA of the CDR3 is TGTGCCAGCAGCTCACTCGGGACAGGGGTTAGGACCGGGGAGCTGTTTTTT. This sequence joins TRBV5-6 and TRBJ2-2; 10 nucleotides match TRBD1. From germline, CDR1 is SGHDT and CDR2 YYEEEE. The ends lost 3 bases at V and 5 bases at J; junction bases unmatched: 10. CDR3 size: 17 residues.

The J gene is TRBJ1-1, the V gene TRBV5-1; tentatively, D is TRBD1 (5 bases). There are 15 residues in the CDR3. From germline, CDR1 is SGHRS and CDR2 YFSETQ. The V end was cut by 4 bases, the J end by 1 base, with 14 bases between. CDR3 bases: TGCGCCAGCAGCCCGGGGGGGACGGGGAACACTGAAGCTTTCTTT. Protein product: CASSPGGTGNTEAFF.

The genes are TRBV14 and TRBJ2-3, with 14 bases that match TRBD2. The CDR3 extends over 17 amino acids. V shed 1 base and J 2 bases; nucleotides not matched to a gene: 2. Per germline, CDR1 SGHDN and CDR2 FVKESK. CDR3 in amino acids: CASSQGLAGGSTDTQYF. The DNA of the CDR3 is TGTGCCAGCAGCCAAGGACTAGCGGGAGGGTCCACAGATACGCAGTATTTT.

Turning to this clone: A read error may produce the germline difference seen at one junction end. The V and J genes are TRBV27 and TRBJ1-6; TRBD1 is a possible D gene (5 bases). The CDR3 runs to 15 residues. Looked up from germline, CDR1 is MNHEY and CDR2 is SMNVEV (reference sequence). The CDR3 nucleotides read TGTGCCAGCAGTTTCAGGGATCCCTACAATTCACCCCTCCACTTT. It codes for CASSFRDPYNSPLHF.

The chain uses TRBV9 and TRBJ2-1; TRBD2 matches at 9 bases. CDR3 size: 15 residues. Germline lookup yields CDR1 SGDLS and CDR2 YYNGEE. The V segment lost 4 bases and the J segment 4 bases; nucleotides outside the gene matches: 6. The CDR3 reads CASSLSGGLYNEQFF. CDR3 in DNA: TGTGCCAGCAGCCTTAGCGGGGGCCTATACAATGAGCAGTTCTTC.

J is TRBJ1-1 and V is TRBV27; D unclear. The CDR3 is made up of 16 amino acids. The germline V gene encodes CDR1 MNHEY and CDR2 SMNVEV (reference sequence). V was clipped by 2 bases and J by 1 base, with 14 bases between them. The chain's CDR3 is CASSLSQRIRNTEAFF. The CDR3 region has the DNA TGTGCCAGCAGTTTAAGTCAGCGGATTAGGAACACTGAAGCTTTCTTT.

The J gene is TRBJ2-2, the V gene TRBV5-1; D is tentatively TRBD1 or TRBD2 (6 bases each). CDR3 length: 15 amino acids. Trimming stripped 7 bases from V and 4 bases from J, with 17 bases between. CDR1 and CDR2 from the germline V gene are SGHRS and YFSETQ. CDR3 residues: CASRPLGGSTGELFF. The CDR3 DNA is TGCGCCAGCCGCCCGCTAGGGGGGTCCACCGGGGAGCTGTTTTTT.